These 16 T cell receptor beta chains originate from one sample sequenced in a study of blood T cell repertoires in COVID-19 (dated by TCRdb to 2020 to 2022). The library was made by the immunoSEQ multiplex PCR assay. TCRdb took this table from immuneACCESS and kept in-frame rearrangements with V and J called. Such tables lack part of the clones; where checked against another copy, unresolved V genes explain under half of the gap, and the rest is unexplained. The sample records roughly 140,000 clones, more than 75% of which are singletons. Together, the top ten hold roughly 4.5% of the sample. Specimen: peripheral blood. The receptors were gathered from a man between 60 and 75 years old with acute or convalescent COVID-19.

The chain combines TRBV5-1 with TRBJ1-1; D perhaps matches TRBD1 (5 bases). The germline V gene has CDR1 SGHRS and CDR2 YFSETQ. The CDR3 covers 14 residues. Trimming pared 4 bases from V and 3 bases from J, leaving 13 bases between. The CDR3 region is CASSPSDRYTEAFF. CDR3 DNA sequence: TGCGCCAGCAGCCCCAGTGACAGATACACTGAAGCTTTCTTT.

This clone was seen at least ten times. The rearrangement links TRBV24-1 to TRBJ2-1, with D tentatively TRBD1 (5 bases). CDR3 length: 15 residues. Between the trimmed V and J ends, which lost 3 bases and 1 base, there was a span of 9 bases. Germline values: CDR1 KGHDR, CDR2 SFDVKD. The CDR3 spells CATSDGQGSYNEQFF. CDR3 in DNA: TGTGCCACCAGTGATGGGCAGGGTTCCTACAATGAGCAGTTCTTC.

Here the CDR3 reads CASSQDTPSLTGTGNTIYF. The CDR3 bases are TGTGCCAGCAGCCAAGATACCCCCTCGTTGACAGGAACTGGAAACACCATATATTTT. The chain joins TRBV3-1 (or the pseudogene TRBV3-2) to TRBJ1-3; perhaps TRBD1 as D (6 bases). The V and J ends lost 0 bases and 2 bases respectively, with 20 bases between them. Germline V gives CDR1 LGHDT, CDR2 YNNKEL (reference sequence). The CDR3 runs to 19 residues.

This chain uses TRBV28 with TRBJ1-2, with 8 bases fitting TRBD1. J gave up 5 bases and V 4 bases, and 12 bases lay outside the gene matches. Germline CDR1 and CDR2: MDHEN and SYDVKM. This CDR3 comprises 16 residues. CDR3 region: CASSSQGQGQGYGYTF. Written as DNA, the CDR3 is TGTGCCAGCAGTTCCCAAGGACAGGGCCAGGGGTATGGCTACACCTTC.

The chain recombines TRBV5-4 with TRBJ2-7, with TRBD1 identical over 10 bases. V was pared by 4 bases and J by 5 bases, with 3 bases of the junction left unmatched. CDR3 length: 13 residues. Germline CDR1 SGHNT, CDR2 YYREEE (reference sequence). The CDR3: CASSRQGADEQYF. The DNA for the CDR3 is TGTGCCAGCAGCCGACAGGGGGCGGACGAGCAGTACTTC.

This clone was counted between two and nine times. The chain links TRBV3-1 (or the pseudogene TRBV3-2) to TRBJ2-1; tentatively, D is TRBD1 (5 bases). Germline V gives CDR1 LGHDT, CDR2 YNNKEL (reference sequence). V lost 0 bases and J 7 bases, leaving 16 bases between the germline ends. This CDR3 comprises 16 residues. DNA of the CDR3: TGTGCCAGCAGCCAAGATTACGGAACAGGAGCTAATGAGCAGTTCTTC. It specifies CASSQDYGTGANEQFF.

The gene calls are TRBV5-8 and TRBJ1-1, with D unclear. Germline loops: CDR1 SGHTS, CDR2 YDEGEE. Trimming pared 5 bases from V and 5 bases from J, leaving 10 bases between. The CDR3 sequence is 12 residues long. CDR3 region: CASRLSRTEAFF. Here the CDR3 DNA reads TGTGCCAGCAGACTTTCGCGAACTGAAGCTTTCTTT. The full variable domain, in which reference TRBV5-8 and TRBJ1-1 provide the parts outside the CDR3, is EAGVTQSPTHLIKTRGQQATLRCSPISGHTSVYWYQQALGLGLQFLLWYDEGEERNRGNFPPRFSGRQFPNYSSELNVNALELEDSALYLCASRLSRTEAFFGQGTRLTVV.

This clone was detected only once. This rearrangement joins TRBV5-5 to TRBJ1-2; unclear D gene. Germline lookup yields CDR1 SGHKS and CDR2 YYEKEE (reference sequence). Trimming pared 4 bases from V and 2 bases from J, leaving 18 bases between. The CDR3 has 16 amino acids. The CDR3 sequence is CASSQLREAANYGYTF. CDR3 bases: TGTGCCAGCAGCCAATTGAGGGAGGCAGCGAACTATGGCTACACCTTC.

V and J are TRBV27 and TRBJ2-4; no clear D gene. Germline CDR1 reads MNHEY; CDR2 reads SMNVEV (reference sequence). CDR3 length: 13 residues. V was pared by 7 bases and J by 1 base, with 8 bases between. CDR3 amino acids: CASKSAAKNIQYF. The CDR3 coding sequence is TGTGCCAGCAAGAGCGCCGCCAAAAACATTCAGTACTTC.

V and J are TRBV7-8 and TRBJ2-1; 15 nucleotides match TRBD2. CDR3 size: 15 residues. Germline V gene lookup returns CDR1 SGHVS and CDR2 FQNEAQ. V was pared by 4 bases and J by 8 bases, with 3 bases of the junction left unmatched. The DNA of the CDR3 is TGTGCCAGCAGCTCGGGACTAGCGGGAGGCGATGAGCAGTTCTTC. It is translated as CASSSGLAGGDEQFF.

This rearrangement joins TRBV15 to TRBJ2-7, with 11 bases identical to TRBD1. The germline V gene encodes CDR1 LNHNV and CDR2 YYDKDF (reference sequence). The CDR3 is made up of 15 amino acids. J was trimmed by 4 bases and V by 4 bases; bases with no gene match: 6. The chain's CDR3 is CATSTPGTGGYEQYF. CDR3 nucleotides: TGTGCCACCAGCACCCCCGGGACAGGGGGGTACGAGCAGTACTTC.

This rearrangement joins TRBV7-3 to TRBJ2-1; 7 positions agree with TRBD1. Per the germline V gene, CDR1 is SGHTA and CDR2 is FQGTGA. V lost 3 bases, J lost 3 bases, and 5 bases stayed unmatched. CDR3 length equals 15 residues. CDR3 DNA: TGTGCCAGCAGCTTCAACAGGGGCCACTACAATGAGCAGTTCTTC. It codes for CASSFNRGHYNEQFF.

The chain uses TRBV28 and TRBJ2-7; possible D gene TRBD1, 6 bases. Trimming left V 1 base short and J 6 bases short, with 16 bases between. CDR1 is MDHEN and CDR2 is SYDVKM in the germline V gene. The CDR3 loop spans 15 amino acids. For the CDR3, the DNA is TGTGCCAGCAGTTTATTAGGTGGGGGCCTTTCCGAGCAGTACTTC. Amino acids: CASSLLGGGLSEQYF.

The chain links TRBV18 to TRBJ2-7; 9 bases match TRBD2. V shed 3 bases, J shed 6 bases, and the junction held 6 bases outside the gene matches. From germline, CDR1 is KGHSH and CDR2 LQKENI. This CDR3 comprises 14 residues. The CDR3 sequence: CASSPGSGSGEQYF. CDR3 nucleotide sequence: TGTGCCAGCTCACCGGGTAGCGGGAGTGGCGAGCAGTACTTC. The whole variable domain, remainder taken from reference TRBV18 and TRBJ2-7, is NAGVMQNPRHLVRRRGQEARLRCSPMKGHSHVYWYRQLPEEGLKFMVYLQKENIIDESGMPKERFSAEFPKEGPSILRIQQVVRGDSAAYFCASSPGSGSGEQYFGPGTRLTVT.

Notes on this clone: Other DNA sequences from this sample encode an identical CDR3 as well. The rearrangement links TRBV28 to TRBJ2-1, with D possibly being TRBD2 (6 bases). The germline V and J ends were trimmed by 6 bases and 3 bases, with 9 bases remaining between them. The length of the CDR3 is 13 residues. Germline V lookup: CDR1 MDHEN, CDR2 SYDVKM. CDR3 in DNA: TGTGCCAGCAGCCCCGGGGGCTACAATGAGCAGTTCTTC. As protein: CASSPGGYNEQFF. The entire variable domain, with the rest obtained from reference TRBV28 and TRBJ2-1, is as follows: DVKVTQSSRYLVKRTGEKVFLECVQDMDHENMFWYRQDPGLGLRLIYFSYDVKMKEKGDIPEGYSVSREKKERFSLILESASTNQTSMYLCASSPGGYNEQFFGPGTRLTVL.

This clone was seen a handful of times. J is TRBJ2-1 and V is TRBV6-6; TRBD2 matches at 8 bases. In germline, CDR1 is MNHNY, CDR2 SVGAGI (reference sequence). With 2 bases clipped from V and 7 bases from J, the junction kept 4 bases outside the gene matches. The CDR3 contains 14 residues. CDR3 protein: CASSYIASGNEQFF. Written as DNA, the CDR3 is TGTGCCAGCAGTTACATTGCTAGCGGGAATGAGCAGTTCTTC.